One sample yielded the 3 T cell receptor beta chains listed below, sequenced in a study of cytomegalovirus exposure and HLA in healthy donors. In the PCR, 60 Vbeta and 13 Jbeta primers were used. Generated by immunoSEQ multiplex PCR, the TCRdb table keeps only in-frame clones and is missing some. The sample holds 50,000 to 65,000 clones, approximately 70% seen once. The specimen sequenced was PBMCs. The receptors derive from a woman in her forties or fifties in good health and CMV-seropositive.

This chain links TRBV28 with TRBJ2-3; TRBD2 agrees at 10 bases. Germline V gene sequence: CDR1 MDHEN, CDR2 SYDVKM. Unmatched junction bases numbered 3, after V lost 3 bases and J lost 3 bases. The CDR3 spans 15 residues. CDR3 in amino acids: CASSFLAGGTDTQYF. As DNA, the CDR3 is TGTGCCAGCAGTTTCTTAGCGGGAGGTACAGATACGCAGTATTTT. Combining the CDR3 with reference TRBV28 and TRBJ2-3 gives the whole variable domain DVKVTQSSRYLVKRTGEKVFLECVQDMDHENMFWYRQDPGLGLRLIYFSYDVKMKEKGDIPEGYSVSREKKERFSLILESASTNQTSMYLCASSFLAGGTDTQYFGPGTRLTVL.

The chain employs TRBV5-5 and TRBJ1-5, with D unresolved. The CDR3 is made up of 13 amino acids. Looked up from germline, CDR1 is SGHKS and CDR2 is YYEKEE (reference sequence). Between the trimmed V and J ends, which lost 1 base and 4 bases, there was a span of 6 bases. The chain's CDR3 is CASSLTANQPQHF. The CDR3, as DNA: TGTGCCAGCAGCTTGACAGCTAATCAGCCCCAGCATTTT.

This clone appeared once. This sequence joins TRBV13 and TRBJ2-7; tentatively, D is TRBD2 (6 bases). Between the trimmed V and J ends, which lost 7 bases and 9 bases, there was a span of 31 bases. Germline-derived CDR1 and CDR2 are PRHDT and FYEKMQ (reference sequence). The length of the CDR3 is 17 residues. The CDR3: CASTIAASAEREVGQYF. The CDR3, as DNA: TGTGCCAGCACCATAGCCGCTAGCGCTGAAAGGGAGGTTGGGCAGTACTTC.